This entry lists 9 T cell receptor beta chains sequenced from one sample in a study of post-analysis software for immune sequencing data. These TCRs' antigens remain unknown. Study conclusions and caveats: Among several TRBV segments more frequent in patients than controls were TRBV5-6, TRBV5-1 and TRBV20-1.

Libraries were made from TCR beta cDNA, and they carried unique molecular identifiers. TCRdb re-analysed the PCR reads in MiXCR, keeping a single row per CDR3 protein. This sample has around 200,000 distinct CDR3 sequences, with approximately 29% found just once. Sequencing input: blood. These receptors came from a girl under 18 with multiple sclerosis.

This clonotype came up many times. V is TRBV12-3 or TRBV12-4 and J is TRBJ2-1, with a weak D call TRBD2 (5 bases). There are 13 residues in the CDR3. Trimming shortened V by 6 bases and J by 7 bases, and 13 bases separated the two germline ends. CDR3 coding DNA: TGTGCCAGCAGGGAAAGTAGGAGGAATGAGCAGTTCTTC. As protein: CASRESRRNEQFF.

This clonotype appeared many times. J is TRBJ2-7 and V is TRBV2; D is unresolved. V shed 3 bases and J shed 6 bases, with 3 bases lying between them. The length of the CDR3 is 10 residues. Germline loops: CDR1 SNHLY, CDR2 FYNNEI. CDR3 in DNA: TGTGCCAGCAGTGAGGCCGAGCAGTACTTC. This encodes CASSEAEQYF.

The J gene is TRBJ1-6, the V gene TRBV6-5, with TRBD1 as a possible D gene (5 bases). CDR3 length: 13 residues. V shed 4 bases and J shed 18 bases, with 19 bases lying between them. The germline V gene encodes CDR1 MNHEY and CDR2 SVGAGI. CDR3 nucleotides: TGTGCCAGCAGTTCGTTCCAGGGTTTAGCCCCCCACTTT. This sequence encodes CASSSFQGLAPHF.

This clonotype has only a few counts. The chain is built from TRBV18 and TRBJ2-3; 11 bases are shared with TRBD1. The CDR3 runs to 16 residues. Germline values: CDR1 KGHSH, CDR2 LQKENI. V lost 2 bases to trimming and J lost 3 bases; unmatched junction nucleotides: 4. The CDR3 DNA sequence: TGTGCCAGCTCACCATGGGGACAGGGGGTGACAGATACGCAGTATTTT. This sequence encodes CASSPWGQGVTDTQYF.

This clonotype was observed many times. The chain couples TRBV7-6 to TRBJ2-7, with D possibly being TRBD1 (6 bases). CDR1 is SGHVS, CDR2 FNYEAQ, per germline. This CDR3 spans 13 amino acids. V lost 5 bases, J lost 4 bases, and 12 bases lay in between. Written as DNA, the CDR3 is TGTGCCAGCAGCCTCAATCAGGGGTACGAGCAGTACTTC. This codes for CASSLNQGYEQYF.

There are a few counts of this clonotype. The chain couples TRBV20-1 to TRBJ2-1; 7 nucleotides line up with TRBD2. CDR1 and CDR2 from the germline V gene are DFQATT and SNEGSKA (reference sequence). This CDR3 spans 13 amino acids. The V gene end was trimmed by 6 bases and the J gene end by 14 bases; junction bases not matched to a gene: 16. The DNA for the CDR3 is TGCAGTGCCCGTTCCAGTCTAGCGGCGAGAGAGTTCTTC. Protein sequence: CSARSSLAAREFF.

The chain uses TRBV7-2 and TRBJ2-3, with a weak D call TRBD1 (5 bases). The CDR3 sequence is 15 residues long. V lost 5 bases to trimming and J lost 0 bases, with 12 bases between them. Germline values: CDR1 SGHTA, CDR2 FQGNSA. The CDR3 coding sequence is TGTGCCAGCAGCGGCAGGACATCTAGCACAGATACGCAGTATTTT. As protein: CASSGRTSSTDTQYF.

The V call is TRBV20-1, the J call TRBJ2-1; 8 nucleotides line up with TRBD2. Germline V gives CDR1 DFQATT, CDR2 SNEGSKA (reference sequence). The CDR3 consists of 16 residues. V gave up 0 bases and J gave up 4 bases; unmatched junction bases: 8. The CDR3 DNA sequence: TGCAGTGCTAGAGAACCACCGGGACTAGGTTACAATGAGCAGTTCTTC. This encodes CSAREPPGLGYNEQFF.

The chain is built from TRBV4-1 and TRBJ2-5, with TRBD2 matching 8 bases. V shed 0 bases and J 11 bases; nucleotides not matched to a gene: 20. Germline V gene sequence: CDR1 MGHRA, CDR2 YSYEKL. CDR3 length: 18 residues. In DNA, the CDR3 is TGCGCCAGCAGCCAAGATCTAGCCCTCGGGGGGGCCGTAGATGTGCAGTACTTC. Encoded protein: CASSQDLALGGAVDVQYF.